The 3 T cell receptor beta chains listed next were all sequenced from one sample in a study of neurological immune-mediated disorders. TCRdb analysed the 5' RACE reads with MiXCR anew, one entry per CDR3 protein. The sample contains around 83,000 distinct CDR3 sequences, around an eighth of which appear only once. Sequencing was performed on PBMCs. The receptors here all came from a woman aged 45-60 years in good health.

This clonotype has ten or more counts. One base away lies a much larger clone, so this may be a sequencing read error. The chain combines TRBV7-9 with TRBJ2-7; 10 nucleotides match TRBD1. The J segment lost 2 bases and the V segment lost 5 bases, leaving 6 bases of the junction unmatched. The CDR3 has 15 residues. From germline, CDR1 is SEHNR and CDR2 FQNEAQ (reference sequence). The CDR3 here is CASSQGTGDPYEQYF. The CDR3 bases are TGTGCCAGCAGCCAAGGGACAGGGGATCCCTACGAGCAGTACTTC.

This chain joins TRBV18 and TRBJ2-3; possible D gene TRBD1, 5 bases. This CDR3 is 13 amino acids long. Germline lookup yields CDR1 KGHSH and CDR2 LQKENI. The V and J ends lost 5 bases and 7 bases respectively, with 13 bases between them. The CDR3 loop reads CASSEAGSNTQYF. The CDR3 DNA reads TGTGCCAGCTCAGAGGCAGGGTCAAATACGCAGTATTTT.

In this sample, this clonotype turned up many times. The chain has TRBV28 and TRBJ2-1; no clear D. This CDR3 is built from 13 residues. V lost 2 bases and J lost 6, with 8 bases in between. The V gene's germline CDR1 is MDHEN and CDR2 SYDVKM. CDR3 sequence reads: CASSLKVINEQFF. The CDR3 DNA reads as TGTGCCAGCAGTTTAAAGGTTATCAATGAGCAGTTCTTC.